Below, one T cell receptor (beta chain) is given with its context. As yet, its antigen is unknown. The record originates from a study of T cells after yellow fever vaccination. Study results and limitations: Among all clonotypes, a small share was observed in both CD4 and CD8 compartments.

Between the trimmed V and J ends, which lost 3 bases and 2 bases, there was a span of 5 bases. Germline lookup yields CDR1 SEHNR and CDR2 FQNEAQ (reference sequence). The CDR3 has 12 amino acids. A process of 5'RACE template switching, which added a universal primer site and UMIs, was used to make TCR cDNA. MiXCR, applied by TCRdb to the 5' RACE reads, yields one record per CDR3 protein. In the table there are some 350,000 distinct CDR3 sequences, about 9.9% of which are singletons. The chain recombines TRBV7-9 with TRBJ2-7; D gene uncertain. The sequence was obtained from a man aged 18 to 30 who received the YFV17D yellow fever vaccine. This material consisted of PBMCs, taken on the day of the first yellow fever vaccination. CDR3 amino acids: CASSFTTYEQYF. The CDR3 DNA reads as TGTGCCAGCAGCTTTACGACCTACGAGCAGTACTTC.